The present T cell receptor (beta chain) was sequenced within a study of cytomegalovirus exposure and HLA in healthy donors. Study-level results: Within the data, a cluster of highly shared sequence variants was likely a sequencing artifact.

PCR was performed using 60 Vbeta and 13 Jbeta primers. The repertoire was sequenced with immunoSEQ multiplex PCR; TCRdb's copy has only in-frame clones and lacks some. The sample has 100,000 or so clones, less than 80% seen once; the top ten hold roughly 2.2%. This clone occurred once. Its target is unknown. V lost 5 bases and J lost 7; bases outside the gene matches: 8. CDR3 size: 14 residues. Germline lookup yields CDR1 SGHTA and CDR2 FQGNSA. Input material: PBMCs. This chain links TRBV7-2 with TRBJ1-2, with 9 nucleotides matching TRBD1. The clonotype originates from a man between 25 and 39 years old in good health and CMV-seronegative. CDR3 protein: CASSVSGTGRGYTF. CDR3 bases: TGTGCCAGCAGCGTGTCCGGGACAGGGCGTGGCTACACCTTC.